A selection of T cell receptor beta chains follows, all from one sample in a study of blood T cell repertoires in COVID-19. Using immunoSEQ multiplex PCR, the repertoire was profiled, and TCRdb retains in-frame clones only, with some absent. The table records about 55,000 clones, about four fifths of them present only once. The sequenced sample was peripheral blood. These receptors were obtained from a human donor in a cohort sampled during active or convalescent COVID-19. The CDR3 runs from the conserved cysteine through the conserved F or W. A D gene is named only where the DNA matches it firmly. Size tells how often a clone was seen (once, few, many) or the class of an expanded clone, and some rows leave it out.

size: -; D: -; J: TRBJ1-6; V: TRBV27; CDR3: CASSRDTSGGSPLHF; DNA: TGTGCCAGCAGTAGGGACACGTCTGGGGGTTCACCCCTCCACTTT
size: -; D: -; J: TRBJ2-5; V: TRBV5-4; CDR3: CASSLEAGRETQYF; DNA: TGTGCCAGCAGCTTGGAAGCAGGGAGGGAGACCCAGTACTTC
size: -; D: -; J: TRBJ1-4; V: TRBV7-8; CDR3: CASSLAAATNEKLFF; DNA: TGTGCCAGCAGCTTAGCGGCAGCAACTAATGAAAAACTGTTTTTT
size: -; D: -; J: TRBJ2-2; V: TRBV3-1/TRBV3-2; CDR3: CASSQPRDTGELFF; DNA: TGTGCCAGCAGCCAGCCGAGGGACACTGGGGAGCTGTTTTTT
size: -; D: -; J: TRBJ2-6; V: TRBV5-4; CDR3: CASSLEGAGANVLTF; DNA: TGTGCCAGCAGCTTGGAGGGGGCTGGGGCCAACGTCCTGACTTTC
size: -; D: TRBD1; J: TRBJ1-1; V: TRBV2; CDR3: CASSRQGSGTEAFF; DNA: TGTGCCAGCAGCAGACAGGGCTCGGGCACTGAAGCTTTCTTT
size: -; D: -; J: TRBJ1-5; V: TRBV7-2; CDR3: CASSEWYSNQPQHF; DNA: TGTGCCAGCAGCGAGTGGTATAGCAATCAGCCCCAGCATTTT
size: -; D: -; J: TRBJ1-1; V: TRBV9; CDR3: CASSVGTVMNTEAFF; DNA: TGTGCCAGCAGCGTAGGGACAGTTATGAACACTGAAGCTTTCTTT
size: -; D: TRBD1; J: TRBJ2-5; V: TRBV6-6; CDR3: CASSLVTGEETQYF; DNA: TGTGCCAGCAGTCTCGTAACAGGGGAAGAGACCCAGTACTTC
size: once; D: -; J: TRBJ1-2; V: TRBV4-3; CDR3: CASSQDLFDGYTF; DNA: TGCGCCAGCAGCCAAGATCTTTTTGATGGCTACACCTTC
size: -; D: TRBD2; J: TRBJ2-3; V: TRBV7-2; CDR3: CASSWSSGARTTDTQYF; DNA: TGTGCCAGCAGCTGGTCTAGCGGGGCTCGAACCACAGATACGCAGTATTTT
size: -; D: -; J: TRBJ1-2; V: TRBV25-1; CDR3: CASMGGTSYTF; DNA: TGTGCCAGCATGGGGGGGACCAGCTACACCTTC
size: -; D: -; J: TRBJ1-1; V: TRBV7-8; CDR3: CASSTRQELGAFF; DNA: TGTGCCAGCAGCACCCGACAAGAGCTCGGAGCTTTCTTT
size: -; D: -; J: TRBJ1-1; V: TRBV7-9; CDR3: CASSLTQVGTEAFF; DNA: TGTGCCAGCAGCTTAACGCAGGTAGGCACTGAAGCTTTCTTT